These T cell receptor beta chains were read from a single sample in a study of T cells after yellow fever vaccination. TCRdb re-analysed the 5' RACE reads in MiXCR, keeping a single row per CDR3 protein. The profile shows roughly 240,000 distinct CDR3 sequences, about 7% of them singletons. Source: CD4+ T cells sorted from PBMCs, taken on the day of the yellow fever booster vaccination. The receptor set was obtained from a man under 40 who received the YFV17D yellow fever vaccine. CDR3s include the opening cysteine and the closing phenylalanine or tryptophan. A D gene is named only where the DNA matches it firmly. Clone size is not always given. Where it is, it says once, few, many or a class for expanded clones.

cdr3_nt cdr3_aa cdr3_length v_call d_call j_call clone_size
TGTGCCAGCAGCTTCTGGACAGGGCGAAACTATGGCTACACCTTC CASSFWTGRNYGYTF 15 TRBV5-6 TRBD1 TRBJ1-2 few
TGTGCCAGCAGCTTCGGAGATTCAGAGACCCAGTACTTC CASSFGDSETQYF 13 TRBV7-3 . TRBJ2-5 few
TGTGCCAGCAGTTTGGGAAGGGATGGCTACACCTTC CASSLGRDGYTF 12 TRBV12-3/TRBV12-4 . TRBJ1-2 few
TGTGCCAGCAGCTTTACGGACTCGGACTATAATTCACCCCTCCACTTT CASSFTDSDYNSPLHF 16 TRBV5-5 . TRBJ1-6 few
TGCAGTGCCGCCGGGGCTGGACGTGAAAAACTGTTTTTT CSAAGAGREKLFF 13 TRBV20-1 . TRBJ1-4 few
TGTGCCAGCAGCCAATGGGACAGGGAAAATGAGCAGTTCTTC CASSQWDRENEQFF 14 TRBV3-1 TRBD1 TRBJ2-1 many
TGTGCCAGCTCACCCACCACCGGGCATAGAACTAAAAACATTCAGTACTTC CASSPTTGHRTKNIQYF 17 TRBV18 . TRBJ2-4 .
TGTGCCAGCAGTTTGGCAGGGTCCGGGACCCAGTACTTC CASSLAGSGTQYF 13 TRBV28 . TRBJ2-5 many
TGTGCCAGCAGCCGGAACTCCTACGAGCAGTACTTC CASSRNSYEQYF 12 TRBV6-2/TRBV6-3 . TRBJ2-7 many
TGTGCCAGCAGCCCGCGGACTAGCGGGGTGGGGTCGGAGCAGTTCTTC CASSPRTSGVGSEQFF 16 TRBV7-3 TRBD2 TRBJ2-1 few
TGTGCCAGTAGTATAGACCCACAGGGATCCGGGGAGCTGTTTTTT CASSIDPQGSGELFF 15 TRBV19 . TRBJ2-2 .
TGTGCCAGCACCCTCCGGGGTTCCTACGAGCAGTACTTC CASTLRGSYEQYF 13 TRBV12-3/TRBV12-4 . TRBJ2-7 .
TGTGCCAGCAGCCAAGAGAGCACCAACTACAATGAGCAGTTCTTC CASSQESTNYNEQFF 15 TRBV4-2 . TRBJ2-1 .
TGTGCCAGCAGCAATCCGGTTGGCGAGCAGTACTTC CASSNPVGEQYF 12 TRBV5-6 . TRBJ2-7 many
TGCGCCAGTCAAGCCCGGGACAGGTACAATGAGCAGTTCTTC CASQARDRYNEQFF 14 TRBV10-2 TRBD1 TRBJ2-1 few
TGTGCCAGCAGCTTAGGGGCTAGCAGGGATGAGCAGTTCTTC CASSLGASRDEQFF 14 TRBV7-2 . TRBJ2-1 .
TGTGCCAGCTCAGGTATAGGACTGACACAAGAGACCCAGTACTTC CASSGIGLTQETQYF 15 TRBV18 . TRBJ2-5 .
TGTGCCTGGACTTCTCTGGGACTGAGCTATGGCTACACCTTC CAWTSLGLSYGYTF 14 TRBV30 . TRBJ1-2 .
TGTGCCAGCAGCCCGCCGAGCACAAGGAGTGGCGAGCAGTACTTC CASSPPSTRSGEQYF 15 TRBV12-3/TRBV12-4 . TRBJ2-7 few
TGCAGTGCTAGAGTGCTGGGGGCGGGTAACGAGCAGTACTTC CSARVLGAGNEQYF 14 TRBV20-1 . TRBJ2-7 few
TGTGCCAGCAGCCACGCCGGGACAGGGGATGATAAGCAGTTCTTC CASSHAGTGDDKQFF 15 TRBV7-9 TRBD1 TRBJ2-1 many
TGCGCCAGCAGAGTTAAGCCGGGACAGGGGCCCTACGAGCAGTACTTC CASRVKPGQGPYEQYF 16 TRBV5-1 TRBD1 TRBJ2-7 .
TGTGCCAGTAGCCAAGCCACAGATACGCAGTATTTT CASSQATDTQYF 12 TRBV19 . TRBJ2-3 many
TGTGCCAGCACCTGGACAGGCAATCAGCCCCAGCATTTT CASTWTGNQPQHF 13 TRBV12-3/TRBV12-4 . TRBJ1-5 few
TGTGCTAGCAGCTCCACGGGACTACCGTACCAAGAGACCCAGTACTTC CASSSTGLPYQETQYF 16 TRBV7-7 TRBD2 TRBJ2-5 .
TGTGCCAGCAGCCAGGGGGATGAGCAGTTCTTC CASSQGDEQFF 11 TRBV7-2 TRBD1 TRBJ2-1 many
TGCAGGGCAAGTGGGGGACCCTCTCGGAACAATGAGCAGTTCTTC CRASGGPSRNNEQFF 15 TRBV20-1 . TRBJ2-1 .
TGTGCCAGCAGTTTTGGCGGGAGCGGTAGGAATGAGCAGTTCTTC CASSFGGSGRNEQFF 15 TRBV12-3/TRBV12-4 TRBD2 TRBJ2-1 .
TGTGCCAGCTCACCAAGCGGTTCCTACAATGAGCAGTTCTTC CASSPSGSYNEQFF 14 TRBV3-1 . TRBJ2-1 many
TGTGCCAGCAGCCTGCCGGGGGGCACGAAAAACACTGAAGCTTTCTTT CASSLPGGTKNTEAFF 16 TRBV3-1 . TRBJ1-1 .
TGTGCCAGCTCACCACGGGCAAGTGCCTCTAATGAAAAACTGTTTTTT CASSPRASASNEKLFF 16 TRBV18 . TRBJ1-4 few
TGTGCCATCACCACACTAGCGGGAGGGCCGAAATCCTACAATGAGCAGTTCTTC CAITTLAGGPKSYNEQFF 18 TRBV10-3 TRBD2 TRBJ2-1 .
TGTGCCAGCAGCCAACCTCGCAGGACTAGCGGGACCCCCTACGAGCAGTACTTC CASSQPRRTSGTPYEQYF 18 TRBV4-2 TRBD2 TRBJ2-7 few